Given below is one TCR beta chain in context. The source of the sample is a study of control samples from healthy donors and cancer patients. The CDR3 runs 11 residues. CDR1 is SGHTA and CDR2 is FQGTGA in the germline V gene. V shed 7 bases and J 7 bases; nucleotides not matched to a gene: 1. Assay: immunoSEQ multiplex PCR; the TCRdb copy retains only in-frame clones and omits some. The repertoire holds 120,000 or so clones, with approximately 84% as singletons. Sequenced: blood. This clonotype was sampled from a young man in good health. The rearrangement links TRBV7-3 to TRBJ2-1, with 7 bases fitting TRBD2. The chain's CDR3 is CASTSGNEQFF. CDR3 DNA: TGTGCCAGCACTAGCGGAAATGAGCAGTTCTTC.